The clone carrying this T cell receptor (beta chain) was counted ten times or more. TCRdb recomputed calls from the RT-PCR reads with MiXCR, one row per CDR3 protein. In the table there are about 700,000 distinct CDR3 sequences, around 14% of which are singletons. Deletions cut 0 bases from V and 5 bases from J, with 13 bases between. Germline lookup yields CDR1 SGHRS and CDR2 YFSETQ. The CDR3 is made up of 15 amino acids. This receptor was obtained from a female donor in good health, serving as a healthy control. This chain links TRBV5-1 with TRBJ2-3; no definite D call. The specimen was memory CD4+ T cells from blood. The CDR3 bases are TGCGCCAGCAGCTTGGGAGGTTTAAGGGAAGATACGCAGTATTTT. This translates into CASSLGGLREDTQYF.